This T cell receptor beta chain was documented in a study of control samples from healthy donors and cancer patients. The germline V gene encodes CDR1 SGHAT and CDR2 FQNNGV. With 6 bases removed from V and 1 base from J, the gap between germline ends came to 11 bases. This CDR3 spans 14 amino acids. Only in-frame clones appear in the TCRdb table, and some are missing; sequencing was by immunoSEQ multiplex PCR. The sample records 70,000 or so clones, about 90% being singletons. The chain carries TRBV11-2 and TRBJ2-3; D is unresolved. The TCR was taken from a man between 60 and 75 years old with lung cancer. Input material: PBMCs. In DNA form, the CDR3 reads TGTGCCAGCAGTTCCCCCCGTGGCACAGATACGCAGTATTTT. It codes for CASSSPRGTDTQYF.